A single sample gave rise to the 5 T cell receptor beta chains below, sequenced in a study of T-cell reconstitution after alpha-beta-depleted transplantation in children. Using unique molecular identifiers, the investigators prepared the TCRbeta library. TCRdb re-called the PCR reads through MiXCR, storing one row per CDR3 protein. The sample has 250,000 or so distinct CDR3 sequences, approximately 24% seen once. The sequences come from PBMCs, mostly from graft donor cells, collected 360 days after TCRalphabeta/CD19-depleted stem cell transplant. The receptors shown here come from a female patient between 2 and 15 years old who had a stem cell transplant for congenital amegakaryocytic thrombocytopenia, so the T cells may come from the graft donor.

The chain joins TRBV7-9 to TRBJ2-3, with TRBD2 matching 7 bases. The germline gives CDR1 SEHNR, CDR2 FQNEAQ (reference sequence). V shed 5 bases, J shed 2 bases, and the junction held 7 bases outside the gene matches. CDR3 size: 15 residues. The CDR3 loop is CASSERSGPTDTQYF. The CDR3 DNA reads TGTGCCAGCAGCGAGCGTAGCGGGCCCACAGATACGCAGTATTTT.

This clonotype appeared a few times. The V and J genes are TRBV3-1 and TRBJ2-7; 11 bases are a match to TRBD2. This CDR3 has 12 residues. CDR1 is LGHDT and CDR2 is YNNKEL in the germline V gene (reference sequence). V lost 8 bases, J lost 7 bases, and 4 bases stayed unmatched. CDR3 sequence (DNA): TGTGCCAGCCAGGGACTAGCGGCTGAGCAGTACTTC. Residues: CASQGLAAEQYF.

V usage is TRBV6-1 and J usage is TRBJ2-1, with 12 positions matching TRBD2. This CDR3 contains 17 residues. The trim removed 1 base at V and 7 bases at J, leaving 8 bases unmatched. Germline-derived CDR1 and CDR2 are MNHNS and SASEGT. CDR3 region: CASSEVLAGGQRNEQFF. Written as DNA, the CDR3 is TGTGCCAGCAGTGAAGTTCTAGCGGGGGGGCAGCGGAATGAGCAGTTCTTC.

The chain joins TRBV21-1 to TRBJ1-1; the table assigns TRBD1, which was not confirmed against the DNA. TRBV21-1 is recorded as a pseudogene. CDR3 length equals 15 residues. The CDR3 DNA sequence: TGTGCCAGCAGCAACACCGGGACAGGGGGGACTGAAGCTTTCTTT. Amino acids: CASSNTGTGGTEAFF.

There are many counts of this clonotype. This chain connects TRBV24-1 to TRBJ2-1; 12 bases line up with TRBD1. Trimming took 4 bases from V and 7 from J; bases not matched to a gene: 10. Germline CDR1 KGHDR, CDR2 SFDVKD. The CDR3 spans 17 residues. The CDR3 region has the DNA TGTGCCACCAGTGAAGCGTCGGGACAGGGGGCAAGTAATGAGCAGTTCTTC. As protein: CATSEASGQGASNEQFF.